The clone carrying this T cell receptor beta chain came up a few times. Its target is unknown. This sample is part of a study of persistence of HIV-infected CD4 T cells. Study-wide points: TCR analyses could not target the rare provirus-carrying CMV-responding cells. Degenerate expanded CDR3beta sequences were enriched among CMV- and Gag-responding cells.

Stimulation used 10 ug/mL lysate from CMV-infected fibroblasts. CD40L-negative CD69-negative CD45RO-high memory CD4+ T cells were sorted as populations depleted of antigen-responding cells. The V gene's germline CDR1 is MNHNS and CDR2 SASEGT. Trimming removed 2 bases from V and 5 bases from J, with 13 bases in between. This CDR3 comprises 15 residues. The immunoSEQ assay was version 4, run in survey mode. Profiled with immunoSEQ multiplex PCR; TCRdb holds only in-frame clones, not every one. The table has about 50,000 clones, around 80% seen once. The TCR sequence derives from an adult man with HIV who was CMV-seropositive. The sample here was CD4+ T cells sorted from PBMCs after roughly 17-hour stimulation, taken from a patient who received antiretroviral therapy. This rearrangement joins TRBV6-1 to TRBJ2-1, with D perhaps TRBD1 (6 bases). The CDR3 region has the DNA TGTGCCAGCAGTGAACAGGGGACCCTGAACAATGAGCAGTTCTTC. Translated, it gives CASSEQGTLNNEQFF.